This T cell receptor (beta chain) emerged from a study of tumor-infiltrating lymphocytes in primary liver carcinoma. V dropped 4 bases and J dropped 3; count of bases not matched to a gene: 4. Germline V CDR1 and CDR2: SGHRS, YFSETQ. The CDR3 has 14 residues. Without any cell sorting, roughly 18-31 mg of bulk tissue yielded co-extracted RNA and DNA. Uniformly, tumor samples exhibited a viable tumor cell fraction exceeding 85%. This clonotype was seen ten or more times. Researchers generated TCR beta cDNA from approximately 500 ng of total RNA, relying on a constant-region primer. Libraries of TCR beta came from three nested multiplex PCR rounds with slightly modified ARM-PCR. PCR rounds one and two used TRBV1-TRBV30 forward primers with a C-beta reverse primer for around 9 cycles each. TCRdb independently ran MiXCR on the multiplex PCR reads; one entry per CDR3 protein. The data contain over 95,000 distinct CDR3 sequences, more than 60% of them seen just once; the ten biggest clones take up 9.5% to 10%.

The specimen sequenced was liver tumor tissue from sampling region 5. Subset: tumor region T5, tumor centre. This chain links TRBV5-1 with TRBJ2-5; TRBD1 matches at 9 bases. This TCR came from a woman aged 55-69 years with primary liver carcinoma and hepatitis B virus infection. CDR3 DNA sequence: TGCGCCAGCAGCCCTCGGACAGGGGAAGAGACCCAGTACTTC. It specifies CASSPRTGEETQYF.